These 32 T cell receptor beta chains were sequenced from one sample in a study of shared clonotypes between healthy human individuals. Method: immunoSEQ multiplex PCR; TCRdb's copy keeps in-frame clones and lacks some. The sample yields about 2 million clones, 90% to 95% seen once. The material sequenced was naive CD4+ T cells sorted from blood. The subset: CD45RA+ positively selected. Receptors originate from a man aged 18 to 30 in good health.

The chain recombines TRBV5-4 with TRBJ2-3; D uncertain. CDR3 length: 13 residues. V dropped 4 bases and J dropped 6 bases, with 12 bases sitting between them. Germline loops: CDR1 SGHNT, CDR2 YYREEE (reference sequence). CDR3 amino acids: CASSRPTTDTQYF. The DNA of the CDR3 is TGTGCCAGCAGCAGACCAACAACTGATACGCAGTATTTT. Full variable domain (rest looked up from reference TRBV5-4 and TRBJ2-3): ETGVTQSPTHLIKTRGQQVTLRCSSQSGHNTVSWYQQALGQGPQFIFQYYREEENGRGNFPPRFSGLQFPNYSSELNVNALELDDSALYLCASSRPTTDTQYFGPGTRLTVL.

In regard to this clone: Other DNA sequences in this specimen translate into the identical CDR3. The rearrangement uses TRBV7-2 and TRBJ2-7; 10 positions match TRBD1. The CDR3 spans 13 residues. V lost 3 bases to trimming and J lost 4 bases; unmatched junction nucleotides: 0. Germline V gene lookup returns CDR1 SGHTA and CDR2 FQGNSA. Here the CDR3 reads CASSLDRGYEQYF. CDR3 coding DNA: TGTGCCAGCAGCTTGGACAGGGGGTACGAGCAGTACTTC.

The chain is built from TRBV7-9 and TRBJ1-2, with a possible D match to TRBD1 (5 bases). V was pared by 1 base and J by 1 base, with 10 bases between. The CDR3 has 15 residues. The germline gives CDR1 SEHNR, CDR2 FQNEAQ (reference sequence). Written as DNA, the CDR3 is TGTGCCAGCAGCTTAGAAGCAGGGTATAACTATGGCTACACCTTC. Translation gives CASSLEAGYNYGYTF.

In the case of this clone: The sample contains more than one DNA sequence encoding this CDR3. The chain combines TRBV6-6 with TRBJ1-3; D is perhaps TRBD1 (5 bases). Looked up from germline, CDR1 is MNHNY and CDR2 is SVGAGI (reference sequence). Between the trimmed V and J ends, which lost 2 bases and 0 bases, there was a span of 8 bases. The CDR3 is 15 residues long. CDR3: CASSYRGTSGNTIYF. CDR3 coding DNA: TGTGCCAGCAGTTACAGGGGAACCTCTGGAAACACCATATATTTT.

The chain carries TRBV29-1 and TRBJ2-7; D gene ambiguous. The V end lost 7 bases, the J end lost 3 bases, and 13 bases lay between the germline ends. Germline V gives CDR1 SQVTM, CDR2 ANQGSEA. This CDR3 contains 12 residues. The CDR3 bases are TGCAGCGCGCGCGTCACAAGCTACGAGCAGTACTTC. This encodes CSARVTSYEQYF.

In DNA, the CDR3 is TGTGCCAGCAGAACTCCAGGGAGTGGAGCTTTCTTT. It is translated as CASRTPGSGAFF. The chain links TRBV6-5 to TRBJ1-1, with a tentative D call TRBD1 (5 bases). V lost 6 bases and J lost 10, with 15 bases in between. The CDR3 has 12 amino acids. From germline, CDR1 is MNHEY and CDR2 SVGAGI.

The chain carries TRBV15 and TRBJ1-4; D is unclear. The CDR3 runs 18 residues. Germline lookup yields CDR1 LNHNV and CDR2 YYDKDF (reference sequence). V was clipped by 0 bases and J by 0 bases, with 14 bases between them. The CDR3 region is CATSRDERPFATNEKLFF. Written as DNA, the CDR3 is TGTGCCACCAGCAGAGATGAAAGACCTTTTGCAACTAATGAAAAACTGTTTTTT.

V gene TRBV5-1 combines with J gene TRBJ1-5; 7 positions match TRBD1. This CDR3 region has 16 residues. CDR1 is SGHRS, CDR2 YFSETQ, per germline. Losses at the gene ends were 0 bases for V and 0 bases for J; bases not matched to a gene: 3. DNA of the CDR3: TGCGCCAGCAGCTTGGAGGGGGCCTATAGCAATCAGCCCCAGCATTTT. Protein: CASSLEGAYSNQPQHF.

For this clone: At the DNA level, this CDR3 is encoded by other sequences in the same sample as well. V is TRBV6-5 and J is TRBJ1-2; D uncertain. The CDR3 is 14 amino acids. The V gene's germline CDR1 is MNHEY and CDR2 SVGAGI. V was shortened by 6 bases and J by 0 bases, with 11 bases between the two germline ends. Written as DNA, the CDR3 is TGTGCCAGCAGCTACAGAGTAGCTAACTATGGCTACACCTTC. This gives the protein CASSYRVANYGYTF.

The V call is TRBV19, the J call TRBJ2-2, with 8 bases matching TRBD1. The CDR3 is 17 residues long. Germline CDR1 LNHDA, CDR2 SQIVND (reference sequence). The V segment lost 3 bases and the J segment 8 bases; nucleotides outside the gene matches: 14. The chain's CDR3 is CASSIKGRGLTPGELFF. In DNA, the CDR3 is TGTGCCAGTAGTATCAAAGGCAGGGGGCTAACCCCTGGGGAGCTGTTTTTT.

This chain links TRBV7-8 with TRBJ2-2, with D perhaps matching TRBD2 (5 bases). V lost 5 bases and J 5 bases, leaving 12 bases between the germline ends. Germline CDR1 is SGHVS and CDR2 is FQNEAQ. The CDR3 totals 14 residues. CDR3 DNA: TGTGCCAGCAGCCACGGAGGTCGTACCGGGGAGCTGTTTTTT. Translated, it gives CASSHGGRTGELFF.

Details on this clone: Additional DNA sequences in this sample encode the identical CDR3. J is TRBJ2-1 and V is TRBV7-2; 14 bases match TRBD2. Trimming took 5 bases from V and 8 from J; bases not matched to a gene: 2. There are 14 residues in the CDR3. Germline V lookup: CDR1 SGHTA, CDR2 FQGNSA. CDR3: CASSPGLAGDEQFF. Written as DNA, the CDR3 is TGTGCCAGCAGCCCGGGACTAGCGGGAGATGAGCAGTTCTTC.

V and J are TRBV6-4 and TRBJ1-6, with D tentatively TRBD1 (5 bases). CDR1 and CDR2 from the germline V gene are MRHNA and SNTAGT. The CDR3 has 15 residues. Between the trimmed V and J ends, which lost 7 bases and 9 bases, there was a span of 19 bases. The DNA of the CDR3 is TGTGCCAGCAAAGGGGCAGGGATCCCACTTTCACCCCTCCACTTT. Translation gives CASKGAGIPLSPLHF.

This chain uses TRBV27 with TRBJ2-7; D possibly corresponds to TRBD1 (6 bases). In germline, CDR1 is MNHEY, CDR2 SMNVEV (reference sequence). V was shortened by 4 bases and J by 3 bases, with 19 bases between the two germline ends. The CDR3 is 16 amino acids. The CDR3 is CASSSEGDKKGYEQYF. The CDR3 DNA reads as TGTGCCAGCAGTTCAGAGGGGGACAAGAAGGGCTACGAGCAGTACTTC.

Notes on this clone: Other nucleotide sequences in the sample specify the same CDR3. The chain links TRBV29-1 to TRBJ2-2; D unresolved. Deletions cut 4 bases from V and 2 bases from J, with 2 bases between. The CDR3 is made up of 11 amino acids. CDR1 SQVTM and CDR2 ANQGSEA come from the germline V gene. In DNA form, the CDR3 reads TGCAGCGTTGCAAACACCGGGGAGCTGTTTTTT. Its protein product is CSVANTGELFF.

This rearrangement joins TRBV11-2 to TRBJ2-2, with D unclear. With 1 base removed from V and 2 bases from J, the gap between germline ends came to 8 bases. CDR1 SGHAT and CDR2 FQNNGV come from the germline V gene. The CDR3 is 15 residues long. The CDR3 protein is CASSLGQANTGELFF. For the CDR3, the DNA is TGTGCCAGCAGCTTAGGACAAGCTAACACCGGGGAGCTGTTTTTT.

This chain connects TRBV6-1 to TRBJ1-2; D ambiguous. With 2 bases removed from V and 14 bases from J, the gap between germline ends came to 6 bases. The V gene's germline CDR1 is MNHNS and CDR2 SASEGT. The CDR3 loop spans 9 amino acids. As DNA, the CDR3 is TGTGCCAGCAGTGAAAACCCGACCTTC. It specifies CASSENPTF.

The gene calls are TRBV5-1 and TRBJ2-7; no clear D gene. V lost 5 bases to trimming and J lost 0 bases, with 12 bases between them. The V gene's germline CDR1 is SGHRS and CDR2 YFSETQ. CDR3 size: 14 residues. Written as DNA, the CDR3 is TGCGCCAGCAGAAGTAGGAGTGACTCCTACGAGCAGTACTTC. Its translation: CASRSRSDSYEQYF.

The gene calls are TRBV28 and TRBJ2-7, with TRBD1 matching over 7 bases. The CDR3 is made up of 15 amino acids. The germline gives CDR1 MDHEN, CDR2 SYDVKM. The trim removed 6 bases at V and 2 bases at J, leaving 10 bases unmatched. The CDR3 is CASSLGTVGTYEQYF. DNA of the CDR3: TGTGCCAGCAGCCTCGGGACAGTTGGAACCTACGAGCAGTACTTC. Full variable domain (rest looked up from reference TRBV28 and TRBJ2-7): DVKVTQSSRYLVKRTGEKVFLECVQDMDHENMFWYRQDPGLGLRLIYFSYDVKMKEKGDIPEGYSVSREKKERFSLILESASTNQTSMYLCASSLGTVGTYEQYFGPGTRLTVT.

V usage is TRBV19 and J usage is TRBJ2-6; 8 bases fit TRBD1. CDR1 LNHDA and CDR2 SQIVND come from the germline V gene (reference sequence). J gave up 11 bases and V 5 bases, and 11 bases lay outside the gene matches. The CDR3 contains 15 residues. The CDR3 region has the DNA TGTGCCAGTAGTCCGCAGGGGGCAGGGCCCCACGTCCTGACTTTC. Its translation is CASSPQGAGPHVLTF.

V gene TRBV10-3 combines with J gene TRBJ1-1, with TRBD1 matching 8 bases. Germline assignment: CDR1 ENHRY and CDR2 SYGVKD. V lost 8 bases, J lost 5 bases, and 7 bases stayed unmatched. The CDR3 extends over 13 amino acids. CDR3 in DNA: TGTGCCATCCGTGGGACAGGAACGACTGAAGCTTTCTTT. It translates to CAIRGTGTTEAFF.

This clone was seen a single time. The V call is TRBV5-1, the J call TRBJ2-3; D is possibly TRBD1 (5 bases). CDR1 is SGHRS, CDR2 YFSETQ, per germline. The CDR3 length is 15 residues. Trimming removed 6 bases at V and 0 bases at J, with 14 bases between. CDR3 loop: CASMLTDISTDTQYF. The DNA for the CDR3 is TGCGCCAGCATGCTGACAGATATTAGCACAGATACGCAGTATTTT.

The chain carries TRBV27 and TRBJ1-2, with unresolved D. The germline V gene encodes CDR1 MNHEY and CDR2 SMNVEV (reference sequence). This CDR3 contains 17 residues. Trimming took off 3 bases at V and 0 bases at J, with 17 bases between the two ends. The CDR3 sequence: CASSFEGFMKANYGYTF. CDR3 sequence (DNA): TGTGCCAGCAGTTTTGAGGGTTTTATGAAGGCTAACTATGGCTACACCTTC.

CDR3 DNA sequence: TGTGCCAGCAGTCAAGAGGGGGAGCCTGAAGCTTTCTTT. Translation gives CASSQEGEPEAFF. This sequence joins TRBV2 and TRBJ1-1, with a weak D call TRBD1 (6 bases). The CDR3 sequence is 13 residues long. Trimming shortened V by 5 bases and J by 6 bases, and 13 bases separated the two germline ends. CDR1 and CDR2 from the germline V gene are SNHLY and FYNNEI.

This chain connects TRBV23-1 to TRBJ2-7; D is uncertain. TRBV23-1 is noted as an ORF with a role that remains uncertain. Trimming took off 6 bases at V and 3 bases at J, with 24 bases between the two ends. This CDR3 contains 17 residues. The CDR3 spells CASSYPGSLIKYYEQYF. CDR3 DNA: TGCGCCAGCAGCTACCCTGGGTCCCTCATAAAATACTACGAGCAGTACTTC.

The chain has TRBV5-1 and TRBJ2-2; D gene ambiguous. V lost 4 bases, J lost 10 bases, and 17 bases lay in between. Germline V gene sequence: CDR1 SGHRS, CDR2 YFSETQ. CDR3 size: 14 residues. The CDR3 DNA follows: TGCGCCAGCAGCACCATAAACATGGGCGAGGAGCTGTTTTTT. Translation: CASSTINMGEELFF.

This rearrangement joins TRBV7-9 to TRBJ2-5; 12 bases align to TRBD2. Trimming cost V 1 base and J 4 bases; bases outside gene matches: 1. In germline, CDR1 is SEHNR, CDR2 FQNEAQ (reference sequence). The CDR3 covers 15 residues. The CDR3 loop reads CASSLGLAGAETQYF. The CDR3 DNA reads as TGTGCCAGCAGCTTAGGACTAGCGGGAGCAGAGACCCAGTACTTC.

The V gene is TRBV15, the J gene TRBJ2-3, with D hard to call. CDR3 length: 11 amino acids. The germline V gene has CDR1 LNHNV and CDR2 YYDKDF (reference sequence). Trimming took 4 bases from V and 2 from J, leaving 1 base between them. CDR3 sequence (DNA): TGTGCCACCAGCATCACAGATACGCAGTATTTT. This encodes CATSITDTQYF.

The chain uses TRBV5-1 and TRBJ2-3, with a tentative D call TRBD1 (6 bases). V was pared by 2 bases and J by 2 bases, with 9 bases between. The germline V gene has CDR1 SGHRS and CDR2 YFSETQ. CDR3 length: 14 amino acids. In DNA, the CDR3 is TGCGCCAGCAGCTTCGACAGGAACACAGATACGCAGTATTTT. This encodes CASSFDRNTDTQYF.

The CDR3 reads CASQRAGILAGELFF. The CDR3 bases are TGTGCCAGCCAACGGGCCGGGATACTGGCCGGGGAGCTGTTTTTT. The chain combines TRBV2 with TRBJ2-2; D perhaps matches TRBD2 (5 bases). V gave up 8 bases and J gave up 6 bases, with 19 bases separating them. CDR3 size: 15 residues. Germline V lookup: CDR1 SNHLY, CDR2 FYNNEI.

Worth noting for this clone: Other nucleotide sequences in the sample specify the same CDR3. This chain uses TRBV7-2 with TRBJ2-7, with TRBD2 matching 8 bases. Germline trimming cut 3 bases from V and 4 bases from J; bases unmatched to any gene: 5. The CDR3 covers 14 residues. Germline CDR1 reads SGHTA; CDR2 reads FQGNSA. CDR3 nucleotide sequence: TGTGCCAGCAGCTTCGGGAGGGCCGGGTACGAGCAGTACTTC. It encodes CASSFGRAGYEQYF.

Comments on this clone: A junction boundary mismatches the germline segment, possibly from a read error. The gene calls are TRBV25-1 and TRBJ2-5; D possibly corresponds to TRBD1 (6 bases). There are 13 residues in the CDR3. Per the germline V gene, CDR1 is MGHDK and CDR2 is SYGVNS. The DNA for the CDR3 is TGTACCAGCAGTGAAACAGGGACAGAGACCCAGTACTTC. It encodes CTSSETGTETQYF. The whole variable domain, remainder taken from reference TRBV25-1 and TRBJ2-5, is EADIYQTPRYLVIGTGKKITLECSQTMGHDKMYWYQQDPGMELHLIHYSYGVNSTEKGDLSSESTVSRIRTEHFPLTLESARPSHTSQYLCTSSETGTETQYFGPGTRLLVL.